This T cell receptor beta chain derives from a study of blood T cell repertoires in COVID-19. Across the study: The origin of the acute and convalescent COVID-19 samples was the United States, Italy and Spain.

Assay used: immunoSEQ multiplex PCR; TCRdb lists only in-frame clones, some missing. The data hold 150,000 to 200,000 clones, with 88% observed a single time. Recovery among Cohort 3 donors was established by two negative PCRs, clearance, or symptom resolution. V lost 7 bases, J lost 4 bases, and 23 bases lay in between. Germline-derived CDR1 and CDR2 are SGHTA and FQGNSA. The CDR3 runs to 17 residues. The chain is built from TRBV7-2 and TRBJ1-3, with D maybe TRBD1 (5 bases). The receptor comes from a woman aged 18-29 years who had recovered from COVID-19. Sequencing was done on a sample of PBMCs or T cells enriched from blood (not recorded which). The CDR3 protein is CASTRRGGTADGNTIYF. The CDR3 DNA reads TGTGCCAGCACTCGGAGGGGCGGGACCGCAGACGGAAACACCATATATTTT.